This TCR beta chain appears in the sequencing data of a study of control samples from healthy donors and cancer patients. The V end was cut by 5 bases, the J end by 4 bases, with 14 bases between. The germline V gene encodes CDR1 MDHEN and CDR2 SYDVKM. The CDR3 extends over 14 amino acids. TCRdb's copy holds only in-frame clones and misses some; the assay was immunoSEQ multiplex PCR. The listing contains under 200,000 clones. Sequencing input: blood. The origin of this receptor is a woman younger than 45 in good health. This chain joins TRBV28 and TRBJ1-2; D call uncertain. CDR3 region: CASSLSWSGYGYTF. In DNA form, the CDR3 reads TGTGCCAGCAGTCTATCCTGGAGTGGCTATGGCTACACCTTC.